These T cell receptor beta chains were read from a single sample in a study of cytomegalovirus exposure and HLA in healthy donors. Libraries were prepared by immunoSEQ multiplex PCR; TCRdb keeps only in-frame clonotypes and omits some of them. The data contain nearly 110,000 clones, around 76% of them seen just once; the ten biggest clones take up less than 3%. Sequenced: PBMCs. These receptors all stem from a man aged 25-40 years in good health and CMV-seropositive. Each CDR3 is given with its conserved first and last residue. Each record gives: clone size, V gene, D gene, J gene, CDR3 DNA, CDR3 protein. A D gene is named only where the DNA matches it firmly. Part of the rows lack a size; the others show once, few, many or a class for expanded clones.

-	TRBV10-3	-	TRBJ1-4	TGTGCCATCAGTCTACAGGGCCATGAAAAACTGTTTTTT	CAISLQGHEKLFF
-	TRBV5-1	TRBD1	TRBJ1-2	TGCGCCAGCAGCCCGTCCCGGGACAGGGCTGGGAGCTATGGCTACACCTTC	CASSPSRDRAGSYGYTF
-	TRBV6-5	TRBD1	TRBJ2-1	TGTGCCAGCAGTTATGGGACAGGGGCCTACAATGAGCAGTTCTTC	CASSYGTGAYNEQFF
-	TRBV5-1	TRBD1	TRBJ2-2	TGCGCCAGCAGCTTGTACAGGGGGAAGACCGGGGAGCTGTTTTTT	CASSLYRGKTGELFF
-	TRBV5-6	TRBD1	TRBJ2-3	TGTGCCAGCAGCTCGACAGGGCGCGATACGCAGTATTTT	CASSSTGRDTQYF
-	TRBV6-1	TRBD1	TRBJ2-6	TGTGCCAGCAGTGCGGACAGGGCTGGGGCCAACGTCCTGACTTTC	CASSADRAGANVLTF
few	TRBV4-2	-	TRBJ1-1	TGTGCCAGCAGCTTGTTGGGGAGCACTGAAGCTTTCTTT	CASSLLGSTEAFF
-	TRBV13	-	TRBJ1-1	TGTGCCAGCAGCTTAAAGGGAGGGTACACTGAAGCTTTCTTT	CASSLKGGYTEAFF
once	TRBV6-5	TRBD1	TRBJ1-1	TGTGCCAGCAGTCGGGACAGCGATGTAGCTGCTTTCTTT	CASSRDSDVAAFF
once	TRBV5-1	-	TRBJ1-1	TGCGCCAGCAGCTTGGCGGCAGGGCTCAACACTGAAGCTTTCTTT	CASSLAAGLNTEAFF
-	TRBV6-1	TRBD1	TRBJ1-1	TGTGCCAGCAGTGGAGACAGGGGAATGAACACTGAAGCTTTCTTT	CASSGDRGMNTEAFF
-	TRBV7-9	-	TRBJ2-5	TGTTCCAGCAGCTTAGTAGTCAGGGAGACCCAGTACTTC	CSSSLVVRETQYF
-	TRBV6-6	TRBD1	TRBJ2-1	TGTGCCAGCACCGGACAGGGGACGAGGGGTGAGCAGTTCTTC	CASTGQGTRGEQFF
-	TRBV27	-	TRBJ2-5	TGTGCCAGCTCGTCAGATAAAGAGACCCAGTACTTC	CASSSDKETQYF
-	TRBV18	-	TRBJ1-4	TGTGCCAGCTCACCAGGGCTCAGCGGTGAAAAACTGTTTTTT	CASSPGLSGEKLFF
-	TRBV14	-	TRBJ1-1	TGTGCCAGCAGCCGTACAGGGAACACTGAAGCTTTCTTT	CASSRTGNTEAFF
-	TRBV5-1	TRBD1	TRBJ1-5	TGCGCCAGCAGCTTGGACGGCAGGGGGCTTAGTCAGCCCCAGCATTTT	CASSLDGRGLSQPQHF
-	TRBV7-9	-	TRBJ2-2	TGTGCCAGCAGCCCCCAGGGAAGAACCGGGGAGCTGTTTTTT	CASSPQGRTGELFF
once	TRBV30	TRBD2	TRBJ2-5	TGTGCCTGGAGTGTAATCGGGGGGGCCCAAGAGACCCAGTACTTC	CAWSVIGGAQETQYF
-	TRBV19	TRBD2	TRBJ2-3	TGTGCCAGTAGTAGGGGACTAGCGGGGGGACGGGAAGATACGCAGTATTTT	CASSRGLAGGREDTQYF
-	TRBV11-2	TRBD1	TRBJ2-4	TGTGCCAGCAGCGCGGACAGGGTAATATCCAAAAACATTCAGTACTTC	CASSADRVISKNIQYF
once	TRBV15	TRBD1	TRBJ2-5	TGTGCCACCAGCAGAGATAAGTCGGCAGGGGGACGGGAGACCCAGTACTTC	CATSRDKSAGGRETQYF
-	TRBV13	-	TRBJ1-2	TGTGCCAGCAGCTTTCCGCGGTCCTATGGCTACACCTTC	CASSFPRSYGYTF
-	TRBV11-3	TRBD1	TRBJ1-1	TGTGCCAGCAGCGCGTCCCGGGACAGGGAGGACACTGAAGCTTTCTTT	CASSASRDREDTEAFF
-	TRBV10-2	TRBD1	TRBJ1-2	TGCGCCAGCTCCCGTGGGCAGGGGGGTTTCTATGGCTACACCTTC	CASSRGQGGFYGYTF
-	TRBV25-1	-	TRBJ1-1	TGTGCCAGCAGTGTGGGGGCGAACACTGAAGCTTTCTTT	CASSVGANTEAFF
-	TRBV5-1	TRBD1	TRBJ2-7	TGCGCCAGCAGCCAAGGTGGACAGGGGAACTACGAGCAGTACTTC	CASSQGGQGNYEQYF
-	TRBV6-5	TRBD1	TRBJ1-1	TGTGCCAGCAGTTACGCGGGACAGTTGAACACTGAAGCTTTCTTT	CASSYAGQLNTEAFF
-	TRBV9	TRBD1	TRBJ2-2	TGTGCCAGCTCCCTTGGACACAGGGGGCTAACCGGGGAGCTGTTTTTT	CASSLGHRGLTGELFF
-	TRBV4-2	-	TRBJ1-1	TGTGCCAGCAGCCAAGAACAGGGTACGGGGAGCACTGAAGCTTTCTTT	CASSQEQGTGSTEAFF
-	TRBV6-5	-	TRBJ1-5	TGTGCCAGCAGTTACACCGCACAGGGTAGGCAGCCCCAGCATTTT	CASSYTAQGRQPQHF
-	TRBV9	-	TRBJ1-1	TGTGCCAGCAGCCCGTGGGCAGGGGACACTGAAGCTTTCTTT	CASSPWAGDTEAFF
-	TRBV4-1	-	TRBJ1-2	TGCGCCAGCAGCCAGGGACTCGGCGGCTACACCTTC	CASSQGLGGYTF
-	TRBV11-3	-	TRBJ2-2	TGTGCCAGCAGCTTGACAATCTGGGGTAGCGGAGATAACACCGGGGAGCTGTTTTTT	CASSLTIWGSGDNTGELFF
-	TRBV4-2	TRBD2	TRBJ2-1	TGTGCCAGCAGCCAACTAGAACACGGACTAGCGGGGAGAGACGAGCAGTTCTTC	CASSQLEHGLAGRDEQFF
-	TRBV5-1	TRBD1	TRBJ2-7	TGCGCCAGCAGCTTAAGGACAGGCCTCCCCCAAGGTACCGACGAGCAGTACTTC	CASSLRTGLPQGTDEQYF
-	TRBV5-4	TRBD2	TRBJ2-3	TGTGCCAGCAGCTTATCTAGCGGGGGCCGCACAGATACGCAGTATTTT	CASSLSSGGRTDTQYF